This TCR beta chain derives from a study of blood T cell repertoires in COVID-19. Overall study: The origin of the acute and convalescent COVID-19 samples was the United States, Italy and Spain. Nucleic acid was either cDNA or gDNA, and it came from T cells, B-cell-depleted T cells, or PBMCs.

V was cut by 6 bases and J by 3 bases, with 9 bases left in between. The length of the CDR3 is 13 residues. This table comes from immunoSEQ multiplex PCR, and its TCRdb copy is limited to in-frame clones, with some not included. The sample yields about 130,000 clones, 70% to 80% seen once. Sequenced: peripheral blood. J is TRBJ1-5 and V is TRBV12-3 or TRBV12-4; TRBD1 might be the D (5 bases). The TCR originated in a woman in her seventies with COVID-19, enrolled during active disease. The CDR3 nucleotides are TGTGCCAGCAGCCCAGGGTTCAATCAGCCCCAGCATTTT. Residues: CASSPGFNQPQHF.